This T cell receptor (beta chain) is from a study of vaccination and CD4 T cells after COVID-19. On the study more broadly: Convalescent patients gave post-COVID blood a median roughly 96 days post-diagnosis, range 35 to 161. Every culture used as a control got a CEFX pool, an HIV-1 Nef pool, or no peptide.

The CDR3 covers 14 residues. V was clipped by 6 bases and J by 2 bases; unmatched bases: 6. CDR1 is DFQATT and CDR2 is SNEGSKA in the germline V gene (reference sequence). Study-wide results and limits: Convalescent patients displayed spike mono-reactivity in 304 of 307 vaccine-specific clones.

Concerning this clonotype: Its antigen is still unknown.

Documented treatment: approximately 11-day PBMC culture with coronavirus spike peptide pools or control peptides (ViraFEST assay). Both day 3 and day 7 involved replacing half of the medium with fresh IL-2 medium. Sequence data for DNA of cultured CD4+ T cells were generated by the Oncomine TCR Beta short-read assay. TCRdb recomputed calls from the PCR reads with MiXCR, one row per CDR3 protein. The data show tens of thousands of distinct CDR3 sequences, around 48% seen once. This chain uses TRBV20-1 with TRBJ2-3; TRBD1 aligns across 9 bases. This TCR was sampled from a human donor who had recovered from COVID-19. Material for sequencing was CD4+ T cells from blood, cultured in vitro. In nucleotides, the CDR3 is TGCAGTGCACAGGGACAGGGCGCCACAGATACGCAGTATTTT. This sequence encodes CSAQGQGATDTQYF.